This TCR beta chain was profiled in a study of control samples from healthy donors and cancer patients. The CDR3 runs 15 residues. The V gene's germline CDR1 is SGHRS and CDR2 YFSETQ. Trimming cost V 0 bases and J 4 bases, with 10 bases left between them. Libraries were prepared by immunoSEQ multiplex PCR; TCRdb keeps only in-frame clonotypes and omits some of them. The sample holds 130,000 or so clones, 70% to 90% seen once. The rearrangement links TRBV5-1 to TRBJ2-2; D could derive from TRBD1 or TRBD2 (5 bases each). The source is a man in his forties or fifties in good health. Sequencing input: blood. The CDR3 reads CASSLVLGPTGELFF. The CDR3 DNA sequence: TGCGCCAGCAGCTTGGTACTGGGACCCACCGGGGAGCTGTTTTTT.